This T cell receptor (beta chain) was sequenced during a study of identical twins. Points from the study as a whole: Conclusions rested on cross-sectional statistics rather than following the same donors.

Healthy Caucasians were all of the donors. TCRdb redid the calling of the 5' RACE reads with MiXCR, one entry per CDR3 protein. The sample has 250,000 to 300,000 distinct CDR3 sequences, 6.5% to 9.5% seen once. This clonotype has a handful of counts. Its antigen is currently unknown. Germline assignment: CDR1 MNHEY and CDR2 SVGEGT. V was pared by 4 bases and J by 6 bases, with 18 bases between. CDR3 length equals 16 residues. A further study also used this sample, focusing on yellow fever vaccine responses in identical twins.

The clonotype originates from a woman aged 18-29 years in good health. The V gene is TRBV6-2 or TRBV6-3, the J gene TRBJ2-2, with D possibly matching TRBD2 (7 bases). The sample was CD8+ T cells sorted from blood. The CDR3: CASSLSGGALPGELFF. The CDR3 DNA reads as TGTGCCAGCAGTTTGTCGGGGGGCGCGCTCCCCGGGGAGCTGTTTTTT.